This TCR beta chain was captured by sequencing in a study of T cell responses to AZD1222 COVID-19 vaccine. Whole-study findings and limits: Among AZD1222 vaccinees, only 6 or 7 were seropositive at baseline. Donors were chiefly white British, with a greater number of females, and clonal diversity was perhaps underestimated. Along spike, vaccine-associated CD4 TCRs were found throughout, with dominance at 160-218 and 743-854.

This clone was seen just once. Its antigen is currently unknown. The CDR3 is made up of 11 amino acids. Trimming shortened V by 1 base and J by 8 bases, and 5 bases separated the two germline ends. Germline CDR1 is SEHNR and CDR2 is FQNEAQ (reference sequence). The method was immunoSEQ multiplex PCR; TCRdb's version includes in-frame clones alone and lacks a portion of them. The sample records some 120,000 clones, more than 65% being singletons. The TCR originated in an adult who received the AZD1222 COVID-19 vaccine. The genes are TRBV7-9 and TRBJ1-1; D gene uncertain. The material sequenced was peripheral blood, taken 28 days after the second AZD1222 dose. The CDR3, as DNA: TGTGCCAGCAGCTTAGTCCCCGAAGCTTTCTTT. Translation gives CASSLVPEAFF.